This T cell receptor (beta chain) is from a study of human T cells and chemical hapten exposure. Sequencing started from total RNA isolated from unfractionated whole blood. TCRdb re-derived calls from the 5' RACE reads in MiXCR, one entry per CDR3 protein. The sample has around 80,000 distinct CDR3 sequences, 15% seen once; the top ten hold around 6.8%. A few counts support this clonotype. This TCR was recovered from a female donor in good health.

CDR3 sequence: CASSSPLGTVAEAFF. In DNA, the CDR3 is TGTGCCAGCAGCTCCCCTTTGGGGACGGTGGCTGAAGCTTTCTTT. The J gene is TRBJ1-1, the V gene TRBV7-8; TRBD1 is a possible D gene (5 bases). V gave up 4 bases and J gave up 6 bases, with 18 bases separating them. The CDR3 length is 15 residues. Per the germline V gene, CDR1 is SGHVS and CDR2 is FQNEAQ.